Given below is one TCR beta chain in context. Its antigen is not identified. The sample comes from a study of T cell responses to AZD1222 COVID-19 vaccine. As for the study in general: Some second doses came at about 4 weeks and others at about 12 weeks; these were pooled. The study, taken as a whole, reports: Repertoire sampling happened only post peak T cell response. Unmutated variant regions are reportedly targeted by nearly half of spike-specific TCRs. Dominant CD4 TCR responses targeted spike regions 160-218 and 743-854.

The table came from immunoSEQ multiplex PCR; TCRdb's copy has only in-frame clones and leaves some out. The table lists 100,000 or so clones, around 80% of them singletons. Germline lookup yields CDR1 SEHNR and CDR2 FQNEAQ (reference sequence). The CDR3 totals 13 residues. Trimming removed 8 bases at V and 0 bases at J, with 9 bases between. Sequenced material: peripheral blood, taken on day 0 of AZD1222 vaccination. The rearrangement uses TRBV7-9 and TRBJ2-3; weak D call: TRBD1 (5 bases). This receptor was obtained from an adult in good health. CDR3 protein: CASWGHSTDTQYF. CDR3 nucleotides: TGTGCCAGCTGGGGCCATAGCACAGATACGCAGTATTTT.